What follows are 14 T cell receptor beta chains derived from one specimen sequenced in a study of blood T cells in healthy people across ages. The use of a sample-barcoded 5' primer and a J-beta primer mix characterized a second PCR of roughly 7 to 11 cycles. TCRdb recomputed calls from the 5' RACE reads with MiXCR, one row per CDR3 protein. The sample carries under 800,000 distinct CDR3 sequences, approximately 39% recorded once. Input material: blood. Receptors were obtained from a woman in her sixties in good health.

The rearrangement links TRBV3-1 to TRBJ1-5, with 7 bases identical to TRBD1. The V gene's germline CDR1 is LGHDT and CDR2 YNNKEL (reference sequence). V dropped 6 bases and J dropped 7; count of bases not matched to a gene: 12. The CDR3 has 15 amino acids. The CDR3 here is CASSQNTGEVQPQHF. The CDR3 bases are TGTGCCAGCAGTCAAAACACAGGGGAGGTCCAGCCCCAGCATTTT.

The chain uses TRBV4-1 and TRBJ2-5; no reliable D call. Trimming removed 0 bases at V and 0 bases at J, with 11 bases between. The CDR3 is made up of 16 amino acids. The germline gives CDR1 MGHRA, CDR2 YSYEKL. The CDR3 DNA reads as TGCGCCAGCAGCCAAGATGGATATCCGTACCAAGAGACCCAGTACTTC. As protein: CASSQDGYPYQETQYF.

On this clonotype itself: A read error is possible here, since a much larger clone lies one base away. CDR3 residues: CASSHEREVEYNEQFF. CDR3 sequence (DNA): TGCGCCAGCAGCCACGAGCGGGAGGTTGAGTACAATGAGCAGTTCTTC. The chain employs TRBV4-3 and TRBJ2-1; 9 bases agree with TRBD2. The CDR3 is made up of 16 amino acids. Losses at the gene ends were 3 bases for V and 4 bases for J; bases not matched to a gene: 7. Per germline, CDR1 LGHNA and CDR2 YSLEER.

The chain is built from TRBV3-1 and TRBJ2-3; weak D call: TRBD1 (5 bases). Trimming pared 1 base from V and 0 bases from J, leaving 11 bases between. CDR1 and CDR2 from the germline V gene are LGHDT and YNNKEL (reference sequence). The CDR3 extends over 16 amino acids. For the CDR3, the DNA is TGTGCCAGCAGCCAAGGGTCAGGGTATAGCACAGATACGCAGTATTTT. It is translated as CASSQGSGYSTDTQYF.

This chain links TRBV6-2 or TRBV6-3 with TRBJ2-1; 10 nucleotides line up with TRBD1. Germline-derived CDR1 and CDR2 are MNHEY and SVGEGT. The CDR3 sequence is 16 residues long. V was clipped by 5 bases and J by 10 bases; unmatched bases: 14. The CDR3: CASSRRTGTGVGEQFF. The CDR3 DNA sequence: TGTGCCAGCAGTCGACGAACCGGGACAGGGGTAGGGGAGCAGTTCTTC.

V and J are TRBV4-1 and TRBJ1-6; the D is unclear. V lost 0 bases and J 6 bases, leaving 9 bases between the germline ends. Germline V gene lookup returns CDR1 MGHRA and CDR2 YSYEKL. This CDR3 is built from 15 residues. CDR3: CASSQDGSANSPLHF. The CDR3 DNA reads as TGCGCCAGCAGCCAAGATGGATCGGCTAATTCACCCCTCCACTTT.

The chain links TRBV6-6 to TRBJ2-4, with TRBD2 identical over 14 bases. The end of the DNA aligns better with TRBJ2-7, so the J call may be wrong. This CDR3 is built from 17 residues. Germline lookup yields CDR1 MNHNY and CDR2 SVGAGI (reference sequence). The CDR3 DNA sequence: TGTGCCAGCAGTCCCCTCGGGGGACTAGCGGGAGTGGGCGAGCAGTACTTC. This translates into CASSPLGGLAGVGEQYF.

A note on this clonotype: A much larger clonotype is one base distant, so this may be a read error. The chain couples TRBV7-6 to TRBJ2-7; TRBD1 aligns across 8 bases. CDR1 and CDR2 from the germline V gene are SGHVS and FNYEAQ. V lost 5 bases, J lost 1 base, and 4 bases stayed unmatched. CDR3 length: 14 residues. The CDR3 coding sequence is TGTGCCAGCAGCGTACAGGGGGATTCCTACGAGCAGTACTTC. Encoded protein: CASSVQGDSYEQYF.

A note on this clonotype: One base away lies a much larger clone, so this may be a sequencing read error. Because the CDR3's place on the DNA is in doubt, the DNA is left out and the CDR3 is given as listed by TCRdb. This rearrangement joins TRBV29-1 to TRBJ1-2; the table's D call, TRBD1, was not checked against the DNA. Germline V CDR1 and CDR2: SQVTM, ANQGSEA. Ends included, the CDR3 has 12 residues. CDR3 amino acids: CSVHVPPYGCTF.

This clonotype showed up many times. The rearrangement uses TRBV5-5 and TRBJ2-7; D unclear. Looked up from germline, CDR1 is SGHKS and CDR2 is YYEKEE (reference sequence). The CDR3 loop spans 12 amino acids. V was clipped by 0 bases and J by 6 bases, with 7 bases between them. CDR3 in DNA: TGTGCCAGCAGCTTGGTCTTGTCCGAGCAGTACTTC. It translates to CASSLVLSEQYF.

The V gene is TRBV4-2, the J gene TRBJ2-7; 7 bases agree with TRBD1. Germline V gives CDR1 LGHNA, CDR2 YNFKEQ. V dropped 0 bases and J dropped 7; count of bases not matched to a gene: 9. This CDR3 spans 15 amino acids. Here the CDR3 DNA reads TGTGCCAGCAGCCAAGATCGACAGGGCCCAGGGGAGCAGTACTTC. It codes for CASSQDRQGPGEQYF.

This clonotype was counted only a few times. The V and J genes are TRBV20-1 and TRBJ2-4, with 7 positions matching TRBD2. The last part of the DNA fits TRBJ2-7 better; the J call may be wrong. The V gene's germline CDR1 is DFQATT and CDR2 SNEGSKA (reference sequence). This CDR3 has 14 amino acids. The CDR3 DNA reads as TGCAGTGTACGTGGCGGGAGTTTTAAGTACGAGCAGTACTTC. Translating gives CSVRGGSFKYEQYF.

This chain links TRBV13 with TRBJ2-1; 8 positions agree with TRBD2. Germline lookup yields CDR1 PRHDT and CDR2 FYEKMQ (reference sequence). V lost 8 bases and J lost 7; bases outside the gene matches: 7. This CDR3 is 13 amino acids long. The CDR3 DNA follows: TGTGCCAGCCCCGGGGGGGTGCCTAATGAGCAGTTCTTC. Translated: CASPGGVPNEQFF.

The rearrangement joins TRBV4-3 to TRBJ2-1, with D possibly TRBD1 on 5 matching bases. This CDR3 region has 15 residues. Between the trimmed V and J ends, which lost 1 base and 7 bases, there was a span of 14 bases. CDR1 LGHNA and CDR2 YSLEER come from the germline V gene. CDR3 region: CASSQVGNRMNEQFF. The CDR3, as DNA: TGCGCCAGCAGCCAAGTTGGGAACAGGATGAATGAGCAGTTCTTC.